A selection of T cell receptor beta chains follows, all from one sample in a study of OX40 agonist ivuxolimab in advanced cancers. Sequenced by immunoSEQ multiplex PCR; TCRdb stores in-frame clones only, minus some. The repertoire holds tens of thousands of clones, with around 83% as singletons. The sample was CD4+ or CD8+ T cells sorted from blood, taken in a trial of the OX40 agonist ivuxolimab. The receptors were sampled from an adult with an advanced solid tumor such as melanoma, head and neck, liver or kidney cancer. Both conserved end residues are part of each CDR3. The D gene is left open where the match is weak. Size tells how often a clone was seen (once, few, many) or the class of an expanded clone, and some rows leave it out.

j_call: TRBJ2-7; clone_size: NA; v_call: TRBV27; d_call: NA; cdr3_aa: CASSFWPGDEQYF; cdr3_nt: TGTGCCAGCAGTTTTTGGCCAGGGGACGAGCAGTACTTC
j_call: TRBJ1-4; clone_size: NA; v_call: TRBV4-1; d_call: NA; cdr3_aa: CASSQGGTGREKLFF; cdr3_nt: TGCGCCAGCAGCCAAGGGGGGACGGGAAGGGAAAAACTGTTTTTT
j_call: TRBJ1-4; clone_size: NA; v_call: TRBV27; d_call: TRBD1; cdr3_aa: CASRGQENSNEKLFF; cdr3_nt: TGTGCCAGTCGGGGACAGGAGAATTCTAATGAAAAACTGTTTTTT
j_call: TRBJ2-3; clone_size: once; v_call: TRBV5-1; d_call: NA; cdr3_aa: CASSPTGGADTQYF; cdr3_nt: TGCGCCAGCAGCCCAACGGGTGGGGCGGATACGCAGTATTTT
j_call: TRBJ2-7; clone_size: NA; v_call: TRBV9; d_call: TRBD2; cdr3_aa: CASSLLAGALHF; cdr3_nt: TGTGCCAGCAGCCTACTAGCGGGGGCGCTTCACTTC
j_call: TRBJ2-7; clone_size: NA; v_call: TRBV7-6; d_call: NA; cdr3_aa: CASSLGGATGEQYF; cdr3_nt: TGTGCCAGCAGCTTAGGAGGGGCTACGGGGGAGCAGTACTTC
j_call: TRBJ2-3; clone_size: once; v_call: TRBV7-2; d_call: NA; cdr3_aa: CASSPQDTQYF; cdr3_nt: TGTGCCAGCAGCCCCCAAGATACGCAGTATTTT
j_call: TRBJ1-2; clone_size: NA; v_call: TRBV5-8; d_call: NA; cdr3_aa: CASSSTGLVYGYTF; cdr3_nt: TGTGCCAGCAGCTCCACAGGGTTGGTCTATGGCTACACCTTC
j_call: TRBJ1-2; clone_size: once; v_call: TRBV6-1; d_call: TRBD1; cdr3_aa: CASSATGGWGYGYTF; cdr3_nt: TGTGCCAGCAGTGCCACAGGGGGATGGGGCTATGGCTACACCTTC
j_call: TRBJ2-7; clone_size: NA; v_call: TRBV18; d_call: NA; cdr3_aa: CASSVQTREQYF; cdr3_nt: TGTGCCAGCTCGGTTCAAACCAGGGAGCAGTACTTC
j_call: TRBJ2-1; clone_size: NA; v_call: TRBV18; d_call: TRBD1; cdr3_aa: CASSPSVIGQEANNEQFF; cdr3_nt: TGTGCCAGCTCACCTTCCGTCATAGGACAGGAAGCCAACAATGAGCAGTTCTTC
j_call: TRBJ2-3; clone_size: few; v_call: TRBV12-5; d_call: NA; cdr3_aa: CASQGRNTDTQYF; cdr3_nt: TGTGCTAGTCAGGGACGGAACACAGATACGCAGTATTTT
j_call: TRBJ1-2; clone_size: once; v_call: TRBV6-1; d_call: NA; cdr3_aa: CASRAQGYYGYTF; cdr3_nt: TGTGCCAGCAGGGCACAGGGATACTATGGCTACACCTTC
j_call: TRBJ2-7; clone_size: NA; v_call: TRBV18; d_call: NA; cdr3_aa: CASSPAGGIYEQYF; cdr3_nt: TGTGCCAGCTCACCAGCCGGGGGCATCTACGAGCAGTACTTC
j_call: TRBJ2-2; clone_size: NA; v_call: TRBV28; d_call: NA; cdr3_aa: CASSLSSGGSAGELFF; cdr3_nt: TGTGCCAGCAGTTTATCTTCGGGGGGCTCTGCCGGGGAGCTGTTTTTT
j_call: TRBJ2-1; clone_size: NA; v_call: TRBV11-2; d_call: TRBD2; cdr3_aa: CASNAASGGAYEQFF; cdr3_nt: TGTGCCAGCAATGCGGCTAGCGGGGGGGCATATGAGCAGTTCTTC
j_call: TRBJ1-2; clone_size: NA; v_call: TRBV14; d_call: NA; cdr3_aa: CASSQNSAGRWGYTF; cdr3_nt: TGTGCCAGCAGCCAAAACAGTGCCGGGCGGTGGGGCTACACCTTC
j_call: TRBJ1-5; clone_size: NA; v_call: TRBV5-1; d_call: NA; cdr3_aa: CASSLDGQINQPQHF; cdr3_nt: TGCGCCAGCAGCTTGGACGGGCAGATTAATCAGCCCCAGCATTTT
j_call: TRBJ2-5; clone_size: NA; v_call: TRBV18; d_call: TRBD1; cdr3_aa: CASSPGTGSETQYF; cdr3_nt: TGTGCCAGCTCACCAGGGACAGGGTCAGAGACCCAGTACTTC
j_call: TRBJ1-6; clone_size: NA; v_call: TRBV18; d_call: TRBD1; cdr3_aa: CASSELDRWGSPLHF; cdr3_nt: TGTGCCAGCTCCGAACTGGACAGGTGGGGTTCACCCCTCCACTTT
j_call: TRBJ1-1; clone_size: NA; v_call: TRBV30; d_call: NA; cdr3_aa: CAWRGGHNTEAFF; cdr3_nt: TGTGCCTGGAGAGGGGGACACAACACTGAAGCTTTCTTT
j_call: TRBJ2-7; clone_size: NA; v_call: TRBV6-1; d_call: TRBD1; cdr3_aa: CASTPPKDRGVGQYF; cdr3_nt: TGTGCCAGCACTCCCCCTAAGGACAGGGGGGTAGGGCAGTACTTC
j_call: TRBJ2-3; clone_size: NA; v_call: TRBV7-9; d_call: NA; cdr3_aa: CASSRVDTQYF; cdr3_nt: TGTGCCAGCAGCCGAGTTGATACGCAGTATTTT
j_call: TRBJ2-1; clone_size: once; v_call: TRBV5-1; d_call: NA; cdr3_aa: CASSLDVGSSYNEQFF; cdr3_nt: TGCGCCAGCAGCTTGGATGTGGGGAGCTCCTACAATGAGCAGTTCTTC
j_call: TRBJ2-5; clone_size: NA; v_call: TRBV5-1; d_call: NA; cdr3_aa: CASTNKQAGETQYF; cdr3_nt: TGCGCCAGCACCAATAAGCAGGCAGGAGAGACCCAGTACTTC
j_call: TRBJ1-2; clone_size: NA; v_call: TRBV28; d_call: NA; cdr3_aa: CASRPSGLDYGYTF; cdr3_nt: TGTGCCAGCAGACCGAGTGGTCTAGACTATGGCTACACCTTC
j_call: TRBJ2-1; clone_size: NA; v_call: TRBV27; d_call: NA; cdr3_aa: CASSNTGRRGSINEQFF; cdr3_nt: TGTGCCAGCAGTAATACTGGCAGGCGGGGTTCGATCAATGAGCAGTTCTTC
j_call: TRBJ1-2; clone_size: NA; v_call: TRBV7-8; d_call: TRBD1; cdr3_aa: CASSFGQGEGGYTF; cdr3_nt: TGTGCCAGCAGCTTCGGACAGGGGGAGGGTGGCTACACCTTC
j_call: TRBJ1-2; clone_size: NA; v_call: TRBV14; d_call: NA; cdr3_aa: CASSQETGPFGGYTF; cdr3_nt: TGTGCCAGCAGCCAAGAAACCGGCCCATTCGGTGGCTACACCTTC
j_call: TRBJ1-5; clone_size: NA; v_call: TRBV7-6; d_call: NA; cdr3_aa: CASSFGGWQPQHF; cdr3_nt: TGTGCCAGCAGCTTCGGGGGCTGGCAGCCCCAGCATTTT
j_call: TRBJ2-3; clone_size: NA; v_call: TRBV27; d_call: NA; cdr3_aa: CASSRTRQPLTDTQYF; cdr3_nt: TGTGCCAGCAGTCGAACTCGACAGCCCCTCACAGATACGCAGTATTTT
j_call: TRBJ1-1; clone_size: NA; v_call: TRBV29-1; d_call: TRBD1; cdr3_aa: CSVEEVGNRGTTEAFF; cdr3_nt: TGCAGCGTTGAAGAAGTCGGGAACAGGGGTACGACTGAAGCTTTCTTT
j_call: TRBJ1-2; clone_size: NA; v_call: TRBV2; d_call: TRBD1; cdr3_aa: CASSANRGSNYGYTF; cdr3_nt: TGTGCCAGCAGCGCCAACAGGGGAAGTAACTATGGCTACACCTTC
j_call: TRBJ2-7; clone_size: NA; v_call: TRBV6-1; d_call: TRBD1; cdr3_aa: CASSEYGQGGGTYEQYF; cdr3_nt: TGTGCCAGCAGTGAATATGGACAGGGTGGCGGGACCTACGAGCAGTACTTC
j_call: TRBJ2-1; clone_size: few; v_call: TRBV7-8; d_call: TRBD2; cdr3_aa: CASSSPQGLAGGVYNEQFF; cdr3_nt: TGTGCCAGCAGCTCCCCCCAGGGACTAGCGGGGGGTGTTTACAATGAGCAGTTCTTC
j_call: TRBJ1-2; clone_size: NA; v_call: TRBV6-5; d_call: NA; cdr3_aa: CASSYSPGQGGYTF; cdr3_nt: TGTGCCAGCAGTTACTCCCCGGGTCAGGGTGGCTACACCTTC
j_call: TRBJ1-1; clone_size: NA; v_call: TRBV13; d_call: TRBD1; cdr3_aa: CASSGMQGANTEAFF; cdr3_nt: TGTGCCAGCAGCGGAATGCAGGGGGCCAACACTGAAGCTTTCTTT
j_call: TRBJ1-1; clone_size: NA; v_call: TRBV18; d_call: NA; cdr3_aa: CASSRQGLTEAFF; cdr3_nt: TGTGCCAGCTCACGGCAGGGTCTAACTGAAGCTTTCTTT
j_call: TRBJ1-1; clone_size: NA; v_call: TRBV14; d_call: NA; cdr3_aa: CASSQAQGEAFF; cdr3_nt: TGTGCCAGCAGCCAAGCGCAAGGTGAAGCTTTCTTT
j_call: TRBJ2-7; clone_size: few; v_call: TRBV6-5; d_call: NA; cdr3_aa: CASSYRNEQYF; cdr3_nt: TGTGCCAGCAGTTATAGGAACGAGCAGTACTTC
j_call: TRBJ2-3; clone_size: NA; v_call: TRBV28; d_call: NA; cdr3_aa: CASTEWSVVGTDTQYF; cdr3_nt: TGTGCCAGCACCGAATGGTCCGTGGTTGGCACAGATACGCAGTATTTT
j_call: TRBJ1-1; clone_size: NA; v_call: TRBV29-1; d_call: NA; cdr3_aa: CSGDSRGIKAFF; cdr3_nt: TGCAGCGGAGATTCTAGGGGGATCAAGGCTTTCTTT
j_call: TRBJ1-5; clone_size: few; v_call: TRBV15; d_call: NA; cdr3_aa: CATSREGANQPQHF; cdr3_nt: TGTGCCACCAGCAGAGAGGGGGCGAATCAGCCCCAGCATTTT
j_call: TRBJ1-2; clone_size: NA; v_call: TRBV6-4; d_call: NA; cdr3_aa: CASSRDNYGYTF; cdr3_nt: TGTGCCAGCAGTCGGGATAACTATGGCTACACCTTC
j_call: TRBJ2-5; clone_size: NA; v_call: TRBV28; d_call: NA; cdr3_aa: CASGRRSQAQYF; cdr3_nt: TGTGCCAGCGGGCGGCGGTCCCAGGCCCAGTACTTC
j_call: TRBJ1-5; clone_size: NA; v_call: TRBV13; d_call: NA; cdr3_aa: CASSRGRGRNQPQHF; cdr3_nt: TGTGCCAGCAGCCGGGGGCGGGGTCGCAATCAGCCCCAGCATTTT
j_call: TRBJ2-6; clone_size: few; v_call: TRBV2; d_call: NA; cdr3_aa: CASRDYFSGANVLTF; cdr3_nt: TGTGCCAGCAGAGACTACTTCTCTGGGGCCAACGTCCTGACTTTC
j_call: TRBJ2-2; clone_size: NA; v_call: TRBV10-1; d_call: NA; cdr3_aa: CASSWGSSGTGELFF; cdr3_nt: TGCGCCAGCAGCTGGGGCAGCTCGGGGACTGGGGAGCTGTTTTTT
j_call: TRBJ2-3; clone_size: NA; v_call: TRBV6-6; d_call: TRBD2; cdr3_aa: CASSTRPGGEADTQYF; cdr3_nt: TGTGCCAGCAGTACCCGGCCGGGGGGGGAGGCAGATACGCAGTATTTT
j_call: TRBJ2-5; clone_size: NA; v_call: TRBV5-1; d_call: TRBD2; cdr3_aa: CASSLVGGGDQETQYF; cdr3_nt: TGCGCCAGCAGCTTGGTTGGCGGGGGGGACCAAGAGACCCAGTACTTC
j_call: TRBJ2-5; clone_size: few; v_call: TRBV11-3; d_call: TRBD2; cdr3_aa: CASSLASGGGPETQYF; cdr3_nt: TGTGCCAGCAGCTTAGCTTCCGGGGGGGGGCCAGAGACCCAGTACTTC
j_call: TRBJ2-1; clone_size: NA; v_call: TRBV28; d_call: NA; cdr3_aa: CASSLVNEQFF; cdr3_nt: TGTGCCAGCAGTTTAGTCAATGAGCAGTTCTTC
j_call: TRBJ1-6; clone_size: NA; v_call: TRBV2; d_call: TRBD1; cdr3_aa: CASSERGHGLNSPLHF; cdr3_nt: TGTGCCAGCAGTGAAAGGGGGCATGGACTTAATTCACCCCTCCACTTT
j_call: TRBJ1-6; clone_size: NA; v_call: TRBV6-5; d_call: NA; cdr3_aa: CASNPEGGHNSPLHF; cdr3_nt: TGTGCCAGCAACCCCGAGGGGGGGCATAATTCACCCCTCCACTTT
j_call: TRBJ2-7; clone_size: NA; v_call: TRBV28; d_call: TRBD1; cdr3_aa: CASSLTGQGALGEQYF; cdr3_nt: TGTGCCAGCAGTTTAACGGGACAGGGGGCTCTAGGCGAGCAGTACTTC